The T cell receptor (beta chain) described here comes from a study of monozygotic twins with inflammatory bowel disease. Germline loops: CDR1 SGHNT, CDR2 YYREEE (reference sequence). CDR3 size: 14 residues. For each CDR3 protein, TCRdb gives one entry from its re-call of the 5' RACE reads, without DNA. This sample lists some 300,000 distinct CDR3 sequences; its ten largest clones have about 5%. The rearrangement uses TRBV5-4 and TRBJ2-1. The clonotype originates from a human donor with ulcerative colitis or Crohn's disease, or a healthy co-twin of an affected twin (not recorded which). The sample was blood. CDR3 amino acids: CASSRERGYNEQFF.